The next 27 T cell receptor beta chains were all read from a single sample in a study of blood T cell repertoires in COVID-19. Sequencing used immunoSEQ multiplex PCR; TCRdb keeps in-frame clones, though not all of them. Here the sample spans about 190,000 clones, over 80% being singletons. What was sequenced was peripheral blood. These TCRs come from a woman in her fifties or sixties with COVID-19, enrolled during active disease.

The CDR3 reads CASNRDRGGGYTF. Written as DNA, the CDR3 is TGTGCCAGCAATCGGGACAGGGGCGGTGGCTACACCTTC. This rearrangement joins TRBV2 to TRBJ1-2; 10 bases are shared with TRBD1. The V gene end was trimmed by 7 bases and the J gene end by 7 bases; junction bases not matched to a gene: 6. Germline CDR1 SNHLY, CDR2 FYNNEI. CDR3 length: 13 amino acids.

This clone appeared a few times. The chain joins TRBV19 to TRBJ2-3; possible D gene TRBD1, 6 bases. CDR3 size: 15 residues. Deletions cut 3 bases from V and 5 bases from J, with 15 bases between. CDR1 and CDR2 from the germline V gene are LNHDA and SQIVND (reference sequence). The CDR3 loop is CASSIRDWTEDTQYF. The DNA for the CDR3 is TGTGCCAGTAGTATCCGAGATTGGACAGAAGATACGCAGTATTTT.

The CDR3 reads CASSLSVPGELFF. The DNA of the CDR3 is TGTGCCAGCAGTTTGAGTGTTCCCGGGGAGCTGTTTTTT. J is TRBJ2-2 and V is TRBV28; D not resolved. The CDR3 spans 13 residues. Germline lookup yields CDR1 MDHEN and CDR2 SYDVKM. V lost 3 bases and J 6 bases, leaving 8 bases between the germline ends. Looking up the rest from reference TRBV28 and TRBJ2-2 gives the full variable domain: DVKVTQSSRYLVKRTGEKVFLECVQDMDHENMFWYRQDPGLGLRLIYFSYDVKMKEKGDIPEGYSVSREKKERFSLILESASTNQTSMYLCASSLSVPGELFFGEGSRLTVL.

The chain joins TRBV3-1 (or the pseudogene TRBV3-2) to TRBJ2-2; maybe TRBD2 (6 bases). The CDR3 consists of 18 residues. Trimming left V 2 bases short and J 5 bases short, with 21 bases between. CDR1 is LGHDT, CDR2 YNNKEL, per germline (reference sequence). As DNA, the CDR3 is TGTGCCAGCAGCCAAAATCCCTGGTACGGGAGTGGTACCGGGGAGCTGTTTTTT. Its protein is CASSQNPWYGSGTGELFF.

The V and J genes are TRBV28 and TRBJ1-6; D may be TRBD1 (6 bases). V was pared by 6 bases and J by 15 bases, with 15 bases between. The germline CDR1 and CDR2 sequences are MDHEN and SYDVKM. This CDR3 spans 12 amino acids. CDR3 bases: TGTGCCAGCAGACCCCTACAGGGTGTCCTCCACTTT. Residues: CASRPLQGVLHF.

The gene calls are TRBV27 and TRBJ2-5; TRBD2 agrees at 11 bases. Germline CDR1 and CDR2: MNHEY and SMNVEV (reference sequence). After removal of 2 bases from V and 4 bases from J, the junction contained 6 bases not matched to a gene. The CDR3 has 16 residues. The CDR3 DNA is TGTGCCAGCAGTTTACAGGTAGCGGGAGGGCGAGAGACCCAGTACTTC. Its translation is CASSLQVAGGRETQYF.

This rearrangement joins TRBV10-3 to TRBJ2-2; 7 nucleotides match TRBD2. Germline V gene sequence: CDR1 ENHRY, CDR2 SYGVKD. This CDR3 spans 15 amino acids. V was clipped by 10 bases and J by 1 base; unmatched bases: 9. CDR3 sequence: CATRAGTKNTGELFF. The CDR3 region has the DNA TGTGCCACCCGCGCGGGGACTAAGAACACCGGGGAGCTGTTTTTT.

V gene TRBV5-6 combines with J gene TRBJ1-3, with D possibly being TRBD1 (6 bases). The V and J ends lost 0 bases and 5 bases respectively, with 12 bases between them. Germline lookup yields CDR1 SGHDT and CDR2 YYEEEE. The CDR3 runs 15 residues. The CDR3 loop is CASSLGQGTRNTIYF. CDR3 DNA sequence: TGTGCCAGCAGCTTGGGTCAGGGGACTAGAAACACCATATATTTT. The full variable domain, in which reference TRBV5-6 and TRBJ1-3 provide the parts outside the CDR3, is DAGVTQSPTHLIKTRGQQVTLRCSPKSGHDTVSWYQQALGQGPQFIFQYYEEEERQRGNFPDRFSGHQFPNYSSELNVNALLLGDSALYLCASSLGQGTRNTIYFGEGSWLTVV.

The V gene is TRBV2, the J gene TRBJ1-6, with TRBD1 identical over 12 bases. J was trimmed by 10 bases and V by 6 bases; bases with no gene match: 7. Germline loops: CDR1 SNHLY, CDR2 FYNNEI. This CDR3 comprises 15 residues. This chain's CDR3 is CASRGDRGRHSPLHF. CDR3 bases: TGTGCCAGCAGGGGGGACAGGGGGCGGCACTCACCCCTCCACTTT.

The chain uses TRBV3-1 (or the pseudogene TRBV3-2) and TRBJ1-2; D is ambiguous. Between the trimmed V and J ends, which lost 4 bases and 5 bases, there was a span of 14 bases. The CDR3 is 14 amino acids. CDR1 and CDR2 from the germline V gene are LGHDT and YNNKEL (reference sequence). The CDR3: CASSPPVAGYGYTF. CDR3 nucleotides: TGTGCCAGCAGCCCTCCGGTTGCAGGATATGGCTACACCTTC.

This chain uses TRBV9 with TRBJ2-3; possible D gene TRBD2, 5 bases. This CDR3 spans 16 amino acids. Trimming shortened V by 3 bases and J by 2 bases, and 16 bases separated the two germline ends. The germline gives CDR1 SGDLS, CDR2 YYNGEE. The CDR3 is CASSALGLEVTDTQYF. CDR3 nucleotides: TGTGCCAGCAGCGCCTTAGGACTTGAAGTCACAGATACGCAGTATTTT.

V usage is TRBV27 and J usage is TRBJ1-5; D perhaps matches TRBD1 (5 bases). CDR1 is MNHEY and CDR2 is SMNVEV in the germline V gene (reference sequence). The CDR3 is 15 amino acids. V lost 5 bases and J lost 5, with 16 bases in between. The CDR3 region is CASSPVRGGDQPQHF. CDR3 DNA sequence: TGTGCCAGCAGTCCAGTTCGGGGAGGGGATCAGCCCCAGCATTTT.

This clone has only one observation. The chain joins TRBV4-1 to TRBJ1-1, with TRBD1 matching over 8 bases. CDR1 and CDR2 (germline): MGHRA, YSYEKL. The CDR3 length is 20 residues. The ends lost 4 bases at V and 4 bases at J; junction bases unmatched: 23. DNA of the CDR3: TGCGCCAGCAGCCTTAATTCCGGACAGGGAAGGGGAGGTTTTAGCACTGAAGCTTTCTTT. This sequence encodes CASSLNSGQGRGGFSTEAFF.

The chain employs TRBV10-2 and TRBJ1-3; D is possibly TRBD1 (5 bases). V lost 1 base and J 1 base, leaving 8 bases between the germline ends. This CDR3 comprises 15 residues. Germline CDR1 WSHSY, CDR2 SAAADI. The CDR3 here is CASSELGVSGNTIYF. CDR3 DNA sequence: TGCGCCAGCAGTGAGTTAGGGGTGTCTGGAAACACCATATATTTT.

This clone has only one observation. The V gene is TRBV6-5, the J gene TRBJ2-7; tentatively, D is TRBD2 (6 bases). Germline V gene sequence: CDR1 MNHEY, CDR2 SVGAGI. CDR3 size: 15 residues. The V end was cut by 4 bases, the J end by 6 bases, with 19 bases between. Written as DNA, the CDR3 is TGTGCCAGCAGTTTCGGAAGGAGACTAGGCAGCGAGCAGTACTTC. Its translation is CASSFGRRLGSEQYF.

The V gene is TRBV5-8, the J gene TRBJ2-1, with TRBD1 identical over 12 bases. CDR1 and CDR2 (germline): SGHTS, YDEGEE. Losses at the gene ends were 4 bases for V and 4 bases for J; bases not matched to a gene: 12. This CDR3 has 18 amino acids. The CDR3 DNA follows: TGTGCCAGCAGCGGGGGACAGGGGGCTAGTAGCGGTTACAATGAGCAGTTCTTC. This codes for CASSGGQGASSGYNEQFF.

The V and J genes are TRBV2 and TRBJ1-4, with 8 nucleotides matching TRBD1. The ends lost 7 bases at V and 5 bases at J; junction bases unmatched: 9. The CDR3 loop spans 15 amino acids. CDR1 and CDR2 (germline): SNHLY, FYNNEI. CDR3 DNA: TGTGCCAGCAAGAGGGGAAACAGGGGGAATGAAAAACTGTTTTTT. Translation gives CASKRGNRGNEKLFF. The variable domain in full, completed from reference TRBV2 and TRBJ1-4, reads EPEVTQTPSHQVTQMGQEVILRCVPISNHLYFYWYRQILGQKVEFLVSFYNNEISEKSEIFDDQFSVERPDGSNFTLKIRSTKLEDSAMYFCASKRGNRGNEKLFFGSGTQLSVL.

The V gene is TRBV5-1, the J gene TRBJ1-2; D possibly corresponds to TRBD1 (6 bases). The CDR3 is made up of 14 amino acids. The germline V gene has CDR1 SGHRS and CDR2 YFSETQ. Trimming left V 0 bases short and J 3 bases short, with 9 bases between. The CDR3 nucleotides are TGCGCCAGCAGCTTGGAAGGGACACACTATGGCTACACCTTC. This codes for CASSLEGTHYGYTF.

The chain combines TRBV7-3 with TRBJ2-7, with 7 bases matching TRBD1. The germline V gene encodes CDR1 SGHTA and CDR2 FQGTGA. CDR3 size: 16 residues. V was clipped by 5 bases and J by 0 bases; unmatched bases: 10. The CDR3: CASSTDRARGSYEQYF. The CDR3 bases are TGTGCCAGCAGCACAGACAGGGCCAGGGGCTCCTACGAGCAGTACTTC.

The chain couples TRBV2 to TRBJ1-5; 7 nucleotides align to TRBD1. The CDR3 is made up of 15 amino acids. CDR1 is SNHLY and CDR2 is FYNNEI in the germline V gene. Trimming at V came to 3 bases and at J to 0 bases, leaving 2 bases not matched to a gene. In DNA, the CDR3 is TGTGCCAGCAGTGAGGGGACAGCTAGCAATCAGCCCCAGCATTTT. This gives the protein CASSEGTASNQPQHF.

The chain links TRBV5-1 to TRBJ2-7, with TRBD2 matching 15 bases. Losses at the gene ends were 2 bases for V and 4 bases for J; bases not matched to a gene: 16. Germline CDR1 is SGHRS and CDR2 is YFSETQ. This CDR3 comprises 20 residues. This CDR3 is CASSLDQPGLAGGPGYEQYF. Here the CDR3 DNA reads TGCGCCAGCAGCTTAGACCAGCCTGGACTAGCGGGAGGGCCGGGATACGAGCAGTACTTC. Filled out from reference TRBV5-1 and TRBJ2-7, the complete variable domain reads KAGVTQTPRYLIKTRGQQVTLSCSPISGHRSVSWYQQTPGQGLQFLFEYFSETQRNKGNFPGRFSGRQFSNSRSEMNVSTLELGDSALYLCASSLDQPGLAGGPGYEQYFGPGTRLTVT.

This clone came up once. V usage is TRBV7-8 and J usage is TRBJ1-3; maybe TRBD1 (6 bases). The CDR3 sequence is 15 residues long. Trimming shortened V by 5 bases and J by 0 bases, and 11 bases separated the two germline ends. The germline V gene has CDR1 SGHVS and CDR2 FQNEAQ. CDR3 loop: CASSATGSSGNTIYF. DNA for the CDR3: TGTGCCAGCAGCGCAACAGGGAGCTCTGGAAACACCATATATTTT.

The chain joins TRBV5-1 to TRBJ1-2; 8 bases line up with TRBD1. The trim removed 3 bases at V and 5 bases at J, leaving 0 bases unmatched. Germline assignment: CDR1 SGHRS and CDR2 YFSETQ. The CDR3 totals 12 residues. CDR3 sequence reads: CASSWTGYGYTF. In DNA form, the CDR3 reads TGCGCCAGCAGCTGGACAGGGTATGGCTACACCTTC.

The V call is TRBV5-1, the J call TRBJ1-4, with a possible D match to TRBD1 (5 bases). The CDR3 covers 14 residues. The germline gives CDR1 SGHRS, CDR2 YFSETQ. V was clipped by 5 bases and J by 6 bases, with 14 bases between them. The CDR3 region has the DNA TGCGCCAGCAGTGTTGCAGGGTTTGATGAAAAACTGTTTTTT. Amino acid sequence: CASSVAGFDEKLFF.

The V and J genes are TRBV28 and TRBJ1-4; D remains unclear. CDR3 size: 12 residues. CDR1 and CDR2 (germline): MDHEN, SYDVKM. The V and J ends lost 3 bases and 8 bases respectively, with 7 bases between them. The CDR3 nucleotides read TGTGCCAGCAGTTTTTCGAGGGAAAAACTGTTTTTT. Residues: CASSFSREKLFF.

A single count supports this clone. The CDR3 DNA follows: TGTGCCAGCAGCTTTCAGACAGGGGGCGAAGAAAAACTGTTTTTT. Translated: CASSFQTGGEEKLFF. The V call is TRBV7-2, the J call TRBJ1-4; 10 bases are shared with TRBD1. CDR1 and CDR2 from the germline V gene are SGHTA and FQGNSA. The CDR3 consists of 15 residues. J gave up 8 bases and V 3 bases, and 6 bases lay outside the gene matches.

This chain joins TRBV18 and TRBJ1-2; 7 nucleotides align to TRBD1. This CDR3 comprises 14 residues. Germline V gene lookup returns CDR1 KGHSH and CDR2 LQKENI. J lost 3 bases, V lost 3 bases, and 4 bases had no gene match. DNA of the CDR3: TGTGCCAGCTCACCCCCCGGGACAGACTATGGCTACACCTTC. Translated: CASSPPGTDYGYTF.